This T cell receptor (beta chain) was observed in a study of early T cells in non-severe SARS-CoV-2 infection. As part of library construction, unique molecular identifiers were attached to individual cDNA molecules. Using its own MiXCR run on the 5' RACE reads, TCRdb lists one record per CDR3 protein. The profile covers roughly 93,000 distinct CDR3 sequences, with about 10% appearing a single time and around 4.7% taken by the ten largest. Germline CDR1 reads MNHNS; CDR2 reads SASEGT. The CDR3 is 14 amino acids. Concerning this clonotype itself: The target antigen is unknown. A much larger clone differs by one base, so this may be a read error.

Study-wide findings and caveats: In VDJdb matching, anti-spike CD8 responses were favored while private and CD4 specificities went missing.

The rearrangement joins TRBV6-1 to TRBJ1-2; no clear D. The sequenced sample consisted of whole blood. The sequence was obtained from an adult who was a healthcare worker with PCR-confirmed SARS-CoV-2 infection or an uninfected control (not recorded which). The CDR3 nucleotides are TGTGCCAGCGGTGAATGGGCGGAAAACTATGGCTACACCTTC. Translation: CASGEWAENYGYTF.